What follows are 3 T cell receptor beta chains derived from one specimen sequenced in a study of T cells in lung cancer brain metastases. Profiled with immunoSEQ multiplex PCR; TCRdb holds only in-frame clones, not every one. Here the sample spans about 670 clones, 85% to 95% being singletons. The sequenced sample was tumor tissue from a brain metastasis. These TCRs come from a man aged 55 to 70 with non-small cell lung cancer that had spread to the brain.

In regard to this clone: The junction does not match germline at one end; this may be a read error. The chain uses TRBV28 and TRBJ1-5, with TRBD1 matching over 8 bases. The CDR3 sequence is 16 residues long. The germline V gene has CDR1 MDHEN and CDR2 SYDVKM. The CDR3 region has the DNA TGTACCAGCAGTTTAAGTACAGGGGGAAATTATCAGCCCCAGCATTTT. It yields the protein CTSSLSTGGNYQPQHF.

The chain employs TRBV10-2 and TRBJ2-7; D gene unclear. The CDR3 runs to 12 residues. From germline, CDR1 is WSHSY and CDR2 SAAADI. With 3 bases removed from V and 0 bases from J, the gap between germline ends came to 3 bases. In DNA form, the CDR3 reads TGCGCCAGCAGTGACGCCTCCTACGAGCAGTACTTC. Translation gives CASSDASYEQYF.

The chain couples TRBV7-2 to TRBJ2-7, with 7 bases identical to TRBD2. Germline trimming cut 7 bases from V and 2 bases from J; bases unmatched to any gene: 8. Looked up from germline, CDR1 is SGHTA and CDR2 is FQGNSA. There are 14 residues in the CDR3. The CDR3 nucleotides are TGTGCCAGCACCTGGTCCAGCGGGACCTACGAGCAGTACTTC. Its translation is CASTWSSGTYEQYF.